This T cell receptor beta chain was recorded in a study of control samples from healthy donors and cancer patients. Clones were read by immunoSEQ multiplex PCR, and TCRdb kept only the in-frame ones, dropping some. There are approximately 160,000 clones in the sample; more than 90% occur only once, and about 2.1% lies in the top ten. Germline V gene data show CDR1 as SEHNR and CDR2 as FQNEAQ (reference sequence). The CDR3 has 13 residues. V was cut by 1 base and J by 3 bases, with 6 bases left in between. The V and J genes are TRBV7-9 and TRBJ1-1; the D is unclear. The clonotype was recovered from a woman between 40 and 50 years old in good health. Sequencing used blood. The CDR3 DNA reads TGTGCCAGCAGCTTAGGTTGGGACACTGAAGCTTTCTTT. Amino acids: CASSLGWDTEAFF.